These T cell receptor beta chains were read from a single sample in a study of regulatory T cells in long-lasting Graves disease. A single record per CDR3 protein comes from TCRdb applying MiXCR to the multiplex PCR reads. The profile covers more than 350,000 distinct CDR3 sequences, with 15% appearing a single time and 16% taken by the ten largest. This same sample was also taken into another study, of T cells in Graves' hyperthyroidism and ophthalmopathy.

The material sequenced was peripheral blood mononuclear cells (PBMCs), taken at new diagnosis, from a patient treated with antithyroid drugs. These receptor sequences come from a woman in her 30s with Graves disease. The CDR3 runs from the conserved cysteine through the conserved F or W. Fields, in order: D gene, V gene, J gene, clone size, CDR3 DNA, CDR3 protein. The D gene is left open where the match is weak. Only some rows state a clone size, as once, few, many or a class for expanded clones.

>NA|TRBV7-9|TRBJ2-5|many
TGTGCCAGCAGCCAATACCAAGAGACCCAGTACTTC
CASSQYQETQYF
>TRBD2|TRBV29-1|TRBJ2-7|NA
TGCAGCGTTGAAGGGCTGTCTAGCGGAACCTACGAGCAGTACTTC
CSVEGLSSGTYEQYF
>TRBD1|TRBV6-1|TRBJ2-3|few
TGTGCCAGCAGTGAAGGACAGGGGGCAGGGGAAGATACGCAGTATTTT
CASSEGQGAGEDTQYF
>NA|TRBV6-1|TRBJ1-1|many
TGTGCCAGCAGGGGATGGGTCATGAACACTGAAGCTTTCTTT
CASRGWVMNTEAFF
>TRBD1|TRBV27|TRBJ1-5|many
TGTGCCAGCGGACTAGACAGGGGCAATCAGCCCCAGCATTTT
CASGLDRGNQPQHF
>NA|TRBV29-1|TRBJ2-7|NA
TGCAGCGGGGGGGGGGCAGGGGCCTACGAGCAGTACTTC
CSGGGAGAYEQYF
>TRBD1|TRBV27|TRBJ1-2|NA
TGTGCCAGCAGTTTAGTCGGGGGGACAGGGACCAACTATGGCTACACCTTC
CASSLVGGTGTNYGYTF
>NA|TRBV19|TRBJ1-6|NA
TGTGCCTGTCGTGAAGGGATCTCACCCCTCCACTTT
CACREGISPLHF
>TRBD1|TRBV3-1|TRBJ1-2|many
TGTGCCAGCAGCAACGACAGGGTTGGCTACACCTTC
CASSNDRVGYTF
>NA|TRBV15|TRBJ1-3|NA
TGTGCCACCAGCGGAGGGGCCAACTCTGGAAACACCATATATTTT
CATSGGANSGNTIYF
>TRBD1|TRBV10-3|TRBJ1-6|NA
TGTGCCATCAGCCAGGGGGCTTTTAATTCACCCCTCCACTTT
CAISQGAFNSPLHF
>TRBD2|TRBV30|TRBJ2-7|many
TGTGCCGGAGGGACTAGCGGGAGACGAACCTACGAGCAGTACTTC
CAGGTSGRRTYEQYF
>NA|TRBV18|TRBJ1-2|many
TGTGCCAGCTCACCAAAGGCCAACTATGGCTACACCTTC
CASSPKANYGYTF
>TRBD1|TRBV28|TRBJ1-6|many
TGTGCCAGCAGTCCGCACCAGGGACAGGGGGGTAATTCACCCCTCCACTTT
CASSPHQGQGGNSPLHF
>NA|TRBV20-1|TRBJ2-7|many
TGCAGTGCTACGATCGGATCCGACGAGCAGTACTTC
CSATIGSDEQYF
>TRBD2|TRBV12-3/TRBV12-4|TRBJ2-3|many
TGTGCCAGCAGTTTGGGGCGGGAGATCAATACGCAGTATTTT
CASSLGREINTQYF
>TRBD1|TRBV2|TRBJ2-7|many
TGTGCCAGCACCTGGGACAGGGGCTACGAGCAGTACTTC
CASTWDRGYEQYF
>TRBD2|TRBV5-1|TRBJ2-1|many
TGCGCCAGCAGCACTACTAGCGGGGGGTACAATGAGCAGTTCTTC
CASSTTSGGYNEQFF
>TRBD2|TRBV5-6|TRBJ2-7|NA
TGTGCCAGCAGCCTTATAGCGGGAGGGCCCACCTACGAGCAGTACTTC
CASSLIAGGPTYEQYF
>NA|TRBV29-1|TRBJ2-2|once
TGCAGCGTTGAAGGTGGATGGTCGAACACCGGGGAGCTGTTTTTT
CSVEGGWSNTGELFF
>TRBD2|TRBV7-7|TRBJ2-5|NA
TGTGCTAGCAGCATAGAGACTAGCGAAGAGACCCAGTACTTC
CASSIETSEETQYF
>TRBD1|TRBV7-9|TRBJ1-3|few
TGTGCCAGCAGCTTGGGACAGGTTAACACCATATATTTT
CASSLGQVNTIYF
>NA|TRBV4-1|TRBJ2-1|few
TGCGCCCGACCTCTGAGCCCTTGGGTTGAGCAGTTCTTC
CARPLSPWVEQFF
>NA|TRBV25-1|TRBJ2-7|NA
TGTGCCAGCAGCACAAACCGAGGCTACGAGCAGTACTTC
CASSTNRGYEQYF
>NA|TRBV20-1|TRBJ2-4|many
TGCAGTGCTAGACCTCCTACTAGCCCACTTACCAAAAACATTCAGTACTTC
CSARPPTSPLTKNIQYF
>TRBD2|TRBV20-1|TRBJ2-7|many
TGCAGTGCTGGAACCATAGCGGGAGGGCCGTCCGAGCAGTACTTC
CSAGTIAGGPSEQYF
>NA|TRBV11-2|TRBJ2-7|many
TGTGCCAGCAGCTCCAGGGGGGGCCGCTACGAGCAGTACTTC
CASSSRGGRYEQYF